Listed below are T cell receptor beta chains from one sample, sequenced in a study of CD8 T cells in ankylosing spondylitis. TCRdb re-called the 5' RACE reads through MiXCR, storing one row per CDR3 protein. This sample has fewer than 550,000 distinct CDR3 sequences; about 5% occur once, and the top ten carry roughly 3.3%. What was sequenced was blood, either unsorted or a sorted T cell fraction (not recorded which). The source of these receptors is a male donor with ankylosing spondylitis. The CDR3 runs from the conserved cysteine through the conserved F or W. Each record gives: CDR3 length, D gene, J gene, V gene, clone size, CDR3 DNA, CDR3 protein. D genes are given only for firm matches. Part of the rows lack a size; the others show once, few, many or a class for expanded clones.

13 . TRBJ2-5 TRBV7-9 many TGTGCCAGCAGCTTGAGCCACCAAGAGACCCAGTACTTC CASSLSHQETQYF
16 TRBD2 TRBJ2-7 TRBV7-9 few TGTGCCAGCAGCGTCGGTACTAGCGGACTTTCCTACGAGCAGTACTTC CASSVGTSGLSYEQYF
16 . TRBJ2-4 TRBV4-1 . TGCGCCAGCAGCCCTAGCCGTGGGCTAGCCAAAAACATTCAGTACTTC CASSPSRGLAKNIQYF
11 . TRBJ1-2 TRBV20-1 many TGCAGTGCTTCGACCGGCTATGGCTACACCTTC CSASTGYGYTF
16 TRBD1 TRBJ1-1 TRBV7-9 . TGTGCCAGCATCCTCGGGACCTCAGGGGGTTGGACTGAAGCTTTCTTT CASILGTSGGWTEAFF
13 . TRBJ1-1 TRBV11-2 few TGTGCCAGCAGAAAACTAGGGAAAAGTGAAGCTTTCTTT CASRKLGKSEAFF
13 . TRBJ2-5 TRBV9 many TGTGCCAGCAGCGTAGATATTTCGGAGACCCAGTACTTC CASSVDISETQYF
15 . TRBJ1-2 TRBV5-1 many TGCGCCAGCAGCGCCACCGGCAACCCAGACTATGGCTACACCTTC CASSATGNPDYGYTF
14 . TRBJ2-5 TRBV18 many TGTGCCAGCTCACCCGCGGACAGTCGGGAGACCCAGTACTTC CASSPADSRETQYF
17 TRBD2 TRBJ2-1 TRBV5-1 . TGCGCCAGCAGCATAGGACTAGCGGGAAAATTATACAATGAGCAGTTCTTC CASSIGLAGKLYNEQFF
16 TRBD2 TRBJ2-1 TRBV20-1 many TGCAGTGCTAGAGTCAACCTAGCGGGAGCCCACAATGAGCAGTTCTTC CSARVNLAGAHNEQFF
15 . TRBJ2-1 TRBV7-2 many TGTGCCAGCAGCTCCCGGGGCCTAGGGGTCAATGAGCAGTTCTTC CASSSRGLGVNEQFF
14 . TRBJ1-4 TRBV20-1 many TGCAGTGCTAGAGAGGCAGTAACTAATGAAAAACTGTTTTTT CSAREAVTNEKLFF
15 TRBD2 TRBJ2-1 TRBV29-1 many TGCAGCGTTGCTTCGGGACTAGCGGGATCTAATGAGCAGTTCTTC CSVASGLAGSNEQFF
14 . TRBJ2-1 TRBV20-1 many TGCAGTGCTCAAGGTCAAAGCTCCTACAATGAGCAGTTCTTC CSAQGQSSYNEQFF
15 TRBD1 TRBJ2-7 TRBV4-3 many TGCGCCAGCAGCCCACGACAGGGTGGCTCCTACGAGCAGTACTTC CASSPRQGGSYEQYF
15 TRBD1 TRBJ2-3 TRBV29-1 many TGCAGCGCCTTCGGACAGGGCAGGGGCACAGATACGCAGTATTTT CSAFGQGRGTDTQYF
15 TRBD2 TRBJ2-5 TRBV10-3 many TGTGCCATCAGGTCAGGACTAGCGGGAGGAGAGACCCAGTACTTC CAIRSGLAGGETQYF
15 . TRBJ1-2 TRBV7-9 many TGTGCCAGCAGTCCCTCGGGCAGGCCTGCCTATGGCTACACCTTC CASSPSGRPAYGYTF
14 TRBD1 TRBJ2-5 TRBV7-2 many TGTGCCAGCAGCCCGGGGACAGGGGGGGAGACCCAGTACTTC CASSPGTGGETQYF
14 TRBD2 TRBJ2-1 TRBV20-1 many TGCAGTGCCCCAGGGACTAGCGGGAGCGGGGAGCAGTTCTTC CSAPGTSGSGEQFF
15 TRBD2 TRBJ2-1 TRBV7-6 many TGTGCCAGCAGCCGTCTAGCGGGAACCTACAATGAGCAGTTCTTC CASSRLAGTYNEQFF
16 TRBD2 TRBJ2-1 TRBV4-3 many TGCGCCAGCAGCCAAGAGTTGGCGGGAGGGTACAATGAGCAGTTCTTC CASSQELAGGYNEQFF
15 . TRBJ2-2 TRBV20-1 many TGCAGTGCTCAGGAACCAGGGGATAACACCGGGGAGCTGTTTTTT CSAQEPGDNTGELFF